A single sample is the source of the 11 T cell receptor beta chains below, sequenced in a study of T cells in Graves' hyperthyroidism and ophthalmopathy. RNA transcripts were the template for amplifying TCR beta CDR3 regions. HTBI primers drove first-round RT-PCR of the TCR CDR3. TCRdb re-derived calls from the multiplex PCR reads in MiXCR, one entry per CDR3 protein. This sample has 400,000 to 600,000 distinct CDR3 sequences, with more than 15% found just once. The sample taken for sequencing was blood. The receptors derive from a woman between 25 and 40 years old with Graves' ophthalmopathy.

This clonotype was counted many times. The gene calls are TRBV24-1 and TRBJ2-1; D is ambiguous. This CDR3 spans 12 amino acids. Trimming took off 4 bases at V and 8 bases at J, with 8 bases between the two ends. Germline values: CDR1 KGHDR, CDR2 SFDVKD. The CDR3 DNA reads as TGTGCCACCAGTGAACCGGGCGATGAGCAGTTCTTC. This translates into CATSEPGDEQFF.

This clonotype appeared many times. V usage is TRBV7-2 and J usage is TRBJ2-7; TRBD2 agrees at 10 bases. The CDR3 spans 15 residues. With V trimmed by 8 bases and J by 3 bases, 10 bases remained unmatched. Germline V gene sequence: CDR1 SGHTA, CDR2 FQGNSA. The CDR3 DNA is TGTGCCAGCGGCGTCCCTAGCGGGAGAAACTACGAGCAGTACTTC. Residues: CASGVPSGRNYEQYF.

The sample holds many counts of this clonotype. This sequence joins TRBV7-2 and TRBJ2-3; no clear D. V was pared by 3 bases and J by 6 bases, with 4 bases between. This CDR3 is built from 11 residues. Germline assignment: CDR1 SGHTA and CDR2 FQGNSA. CDR3 protein: CASSFGDTQYF. DNA for the CDR3: TGTGCCAGCAGCTTCGGGGATACGCAGTATTTT.

This clonotype was observed many times. The chain employs TRBV12-3 or TRBV12-4 and TRBJ2-7; 7 positions match TRBD1. This CDR3 contains 14 residues. Unmatched junction bases numbered 10, after V lost 5 bases and J lost 6 bases. For the CDR3, the DNA is TGTGCCAGCAGTCAACGGGACAGATTGTCCGAGCAGTACTTC. It translates to CASSQRDRLSEQYF.

The chain couples TRBV5-5 to TRBJ1-5; D remains unclear. V was cut by 6 bases and J by 2 bases, with 9 bases left in between. The germline V gene has CDR1 SGHKS and CDR2 YYEKEE (reference sequence). The CDR3 spans 13 residues. The chain's CDR3 is CASTRQGNQPQHF. The DNA for the CDR3 is TGTGCCAGCACCCGGCAGGGCAATCAGCCCCAGCATTTT.

This clonotype has ten or more counts. This chain joins TRBV29-1 and TRBJ2-3, with D perhaps matching TRBD2 (5 bases). V was trimmed by 2 bases and J by 4 bases, leaving 10 bases between them. Germline V gene data show CDR1 as SQVTM and CDR2 as ANQGSEA. This CDR3 spans 13 amino acids. The CDR3 loop is CSVEPGSADTQYF. DNA for the CDR3: TGCAGCGTTGAACCGGGGAGTGCAGATACGCAGTATTTT.

In its sample, this clonotype was seen many times. The V gene is TRBV20-1, the J gene TRBJ2-7; possible D gene TRBD1, 6 bases. Germline CDR1 and CDR2: DFQATT and SNEGSKA (reference sequence). Between the trimmed V and J ends, which lost 0 bases and 5 bases, there was a span of 14 bases. CDR3 length equals 14 residues. The CDR3 region has the DNA TGCAGTGCTAGAGATCGGCGTAGGGGGAACGAGCAGTACTTC. It specifies CSARDRRRGNEQYF.

This clonotype was observed a handful of times. The chain joins TRBV6-1 to TRBJ1-1; a weak D match, TRBD1 (6 bases). CDR1 is MNHNS, CDR2 SASEGT, per germline. The CDR3 consists of 13 residues. The V and J ends lost 0 bases and 12 bases respectively, with 14 bases between them. DNA for the CDR3: TGTGCCAGCAGTGAAGCAGGGGGGAGGGAAACTTTCTTT. As protein: CASSEAGGRETFF.

This clonotype was recorded at least ten times. V and J are TRBV20-1 and TRBJ2-7; D may be TRBD2 (6 bases). Germline values: CDR1 DFQATT, CDR2 SNEGSKA (reference sequence). Trimming took 3 bases from V and 3 from J, leaving 15 bases between them. The CDR3 sequence is 14 residues long. Written as DNA, the CDR3 is TGCAGTGCTAGGGGTTTAGCGGAGCTCTACGAGCAGTACTTC. Amino acid sequence: CSARGLAELYEQYF.

This clonotype was picked up many times. The gene calls are TRBV13 and TRBJ1-2; unclear D gene. The CDR3 extends over 11 amino acids. The germline V and J ends were trimmed by 4 bases and 4 bases, with 4 bases remaining between them. Germline V CDR1 and CDR2: PRHDT, FYEKMQ (reference sequence). CDR3 nucleotide sequence: TGTGCCAGCAGCTCTACCTATGGCTACACCTTC. Translation gives CASSSTYGYTF.

This clonotype was counted at least ten times. The chain is built from TRBV27 and TRBJ1-1; 9 nucleotides line up with TRBD1. The V segment lost 9 bases and the J segment 5 bases; nucleotides outside the gene matches: 10. The CDR3 length is 14 residues. CDR1 and CDR2 (germline): MNHEY, SMNVEV (reference sequence). The CDR3 coding sequence is TGTGCCAGTCACTTACAGGGGGCGCAAACTGAAGCTTTCTTT. Protein product: CASHLQGAQTEAFF.